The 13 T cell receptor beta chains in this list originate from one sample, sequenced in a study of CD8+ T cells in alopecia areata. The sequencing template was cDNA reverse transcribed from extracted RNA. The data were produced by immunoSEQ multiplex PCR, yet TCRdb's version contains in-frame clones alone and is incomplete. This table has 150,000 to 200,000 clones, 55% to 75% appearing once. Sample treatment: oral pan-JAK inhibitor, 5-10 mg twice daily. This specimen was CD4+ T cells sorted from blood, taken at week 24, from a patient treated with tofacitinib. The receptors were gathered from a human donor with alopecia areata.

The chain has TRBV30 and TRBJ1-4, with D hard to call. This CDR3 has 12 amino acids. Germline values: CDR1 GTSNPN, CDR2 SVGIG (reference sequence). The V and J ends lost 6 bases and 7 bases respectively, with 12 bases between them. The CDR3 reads CACQRKGEKLFF. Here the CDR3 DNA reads TGTGCCTGCCAAAGGAAAGGTGAAAAACTGTTTTTT.

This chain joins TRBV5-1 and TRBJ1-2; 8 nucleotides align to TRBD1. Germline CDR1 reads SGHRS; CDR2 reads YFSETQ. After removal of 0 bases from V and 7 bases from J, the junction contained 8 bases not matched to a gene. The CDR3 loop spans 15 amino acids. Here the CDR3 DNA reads TGCGCCAGCAGCTTGGTCGCAGGGGGCCGGACTGGCTACACCTTC. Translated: CASSLVAGGRTGYTF.

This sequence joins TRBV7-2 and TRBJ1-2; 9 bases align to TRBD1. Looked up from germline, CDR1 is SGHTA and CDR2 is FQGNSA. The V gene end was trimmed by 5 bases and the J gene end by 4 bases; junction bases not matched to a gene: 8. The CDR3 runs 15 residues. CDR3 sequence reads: CASSLRDRATYGYTF. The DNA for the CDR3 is TGTGCCAGCAGCCTTCGGGACAGGGCGACCTATGGCTACACCTTC.

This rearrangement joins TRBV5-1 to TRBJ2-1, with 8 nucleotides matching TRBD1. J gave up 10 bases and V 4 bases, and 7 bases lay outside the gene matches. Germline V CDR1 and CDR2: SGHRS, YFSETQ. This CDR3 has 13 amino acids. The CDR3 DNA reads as TGCGCCAGCAGCCCGGACAGGGTCGGGGAGCAGTTCTTC. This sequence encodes CASSPDRVGEQFF.

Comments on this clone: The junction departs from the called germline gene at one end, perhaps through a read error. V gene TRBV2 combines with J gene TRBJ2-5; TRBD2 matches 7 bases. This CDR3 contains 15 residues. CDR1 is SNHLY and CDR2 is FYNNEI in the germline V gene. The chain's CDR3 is CASSDRWGGQETRYF. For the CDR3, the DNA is TGTGCCAGCAGTGATCGGTGGGGGGGTCAAGAGACCCGGTACTTC.

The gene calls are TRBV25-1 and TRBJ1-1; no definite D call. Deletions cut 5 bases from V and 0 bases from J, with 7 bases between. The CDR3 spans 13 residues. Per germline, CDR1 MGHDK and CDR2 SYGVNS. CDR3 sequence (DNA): TGTGCCAGCAGTTCTGGGGTGAACACTGAAGCTTTCTTT. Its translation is CASSSGVNTEAFF.

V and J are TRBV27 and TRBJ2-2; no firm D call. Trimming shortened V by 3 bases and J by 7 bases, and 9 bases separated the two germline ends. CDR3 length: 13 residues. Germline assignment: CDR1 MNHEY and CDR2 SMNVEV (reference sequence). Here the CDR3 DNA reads TGTGCCAGCAGTTTTCGCGCTTTCGGGGAGCTGTTTTTT. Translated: CASSFRAFGELFF.

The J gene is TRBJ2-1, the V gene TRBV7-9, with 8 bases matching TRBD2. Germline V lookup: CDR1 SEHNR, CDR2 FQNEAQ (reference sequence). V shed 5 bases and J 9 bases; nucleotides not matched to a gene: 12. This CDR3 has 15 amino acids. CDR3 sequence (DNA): TGTGCCAGCAGCCCCTCAGCGGGGGCTCTTGGTGAGCAGTTCTTC. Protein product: CASSPSAGALGEQFF.

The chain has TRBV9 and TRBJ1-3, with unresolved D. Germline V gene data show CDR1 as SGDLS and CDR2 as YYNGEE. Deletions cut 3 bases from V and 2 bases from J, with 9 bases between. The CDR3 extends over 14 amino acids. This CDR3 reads CASSAEGTGNTIYF. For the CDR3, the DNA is TGTGCCAGCAGCGCGGAGGGTACTGGAAACACCATATATTTT.

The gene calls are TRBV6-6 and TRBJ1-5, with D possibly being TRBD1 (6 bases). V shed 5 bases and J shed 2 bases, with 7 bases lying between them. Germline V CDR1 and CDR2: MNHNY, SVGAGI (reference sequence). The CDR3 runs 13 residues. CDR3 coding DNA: TGTGCCAGCAGTACAGGGCGCAATCAGCCCCAGCATTTT. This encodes CASSTGRNQPQHF.

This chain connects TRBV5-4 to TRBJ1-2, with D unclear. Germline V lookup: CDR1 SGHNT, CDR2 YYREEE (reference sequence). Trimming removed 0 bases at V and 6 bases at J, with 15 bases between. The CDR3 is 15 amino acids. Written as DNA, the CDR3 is TGTGCCAGCAGCTTGGATCCCCTTCCTATCAATGGCTACACCTTC. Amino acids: CASSLDPLPINGYTF.

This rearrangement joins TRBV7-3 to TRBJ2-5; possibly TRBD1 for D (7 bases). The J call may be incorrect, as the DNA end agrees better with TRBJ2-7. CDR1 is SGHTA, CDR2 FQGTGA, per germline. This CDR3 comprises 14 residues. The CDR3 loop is CASSTQGGTYEQYF. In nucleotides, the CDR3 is TGTGCCAGCAGCACGCAGGGGGGTACCTACGAGCAGTACTTC.

The CDR3 region is CASSLQGAKEKLFF. The CDR3 nucleotides read TGTGCCAGCAGCCTGCAGGGGGCGAAAGAAAAACTGTTTTTT. The chain links TRBV5-6 to TRBJ1-4, with 8 bases lining up with TRBD1. CDR1 and CDR2 from the germline V gene are SGHDT and YYEEEE. The CDR3 sequence is 14 residues long. V trimming: 4 bases; J trimming: 8 bases; junction bases outside the gene matches: 7.